This T cell receptor beta chain was captured by sequencing in a study of T cells in Graves' hyperthyroidism and ophthalmopathy. On the study more broadly: Sampling of peripheral blood happened at initial diagnosis, prior to any treatment.

Germline V lookup: CDR1 MDHEN, CDR2 SYDVKM. V dropped 5 bases and J dropped 10 bases, with 15 bases sitting between them. The CDR3 consists of 13 residues. Each person with ophthalmopathy scored at least 3 on the Clinical Activity Score, reached NOSPECS grade 4 or higher, and had been ill under 3 months. Fresh peripheral blood, 9.5 to 10 ml of it, supplied the PBMCs. With regard to this clonotype: Its antigen is not known.

Study-level findings and limits: In the blood, most expanded thyroid clonotypes above 0.001 appeared as well.

RNA transcripts were the template for amplifying TCR beta CDR3 regions. The HTBI primer set drove a first-round RT-PCR of the TCR CDR3. A single record per CDR3 protein comes from TCRdb applying MiXCR to the multiplex PCR reads. Of hundreds of thousands of distinct CDR3 sequences in the sample, 15% to 20% were seen once. The material sequenced was blood. The TCR originated in a woman between 18 and 29 years old with Graves' ophthalmopathy. The V gene is TRBV28, the J gene TRBJ2-1; D perhaps matches TRBD2 (6 bases). CDR3 in DNA: TGTGCCAGCAGTCTATCTAGTGGGGGGGAGCAGTTCTTC. This encodes CASSLSSGGEQFF.